The rows below give T cell receptor beta chains drawn from one sample of a study of blood T cell repertoires in COVID-19. Sequencing was performed with immunoSEQ multiplex PCR; in TCRdb, only in-frame clones are kept and a portion is missing. The sample yields 50,000 or so clones, roughly 84% seen once. Sample: peripheral blood. These receptors came from a man in his fifties with active COVID-19. The CDR3 runs from the conserved cysteine through the conserved F or W. The order of the fields is J gene, V gene, D gene, clone size, CDR3 protein, CDR3 DNA. A D gene is named only where the DNA matches it firmly. The listing skips clone size in some rows; elsewhere it reads once, few, many or a size class.

>TRBJ1-6|TRBV5-4|-|-
CASSSTGLSSPLHF
TGTGCCAGCAGCTCAACAGGGCTGAGTTCACCCCTCCACTTT
>TRBJ2-7|TRBV18|TRBD1|-
CASSRPGQGYYEQYF
TGTGCCAGCTCACGACCGGGACAGGGATACTACGAGCAGTACTTC
>TRBJ2-3|TRBV7-2|-|-
CASSLRLSGTDTQYF
TGTGCCAGCAGCCTGAGACTCAGCGGCACAGATACGCAGTATTTT
>TRBJ1-2|TRBV24-1|TRBD1|once
CATSTGECTF
TGTGCCACCAGTACAGGGGAATGTACCTTC
>TRBJ2-7|TRBV29-1|-|-
CSVGYPEGGEQYF
TGCAGCGTTGGATACCCCGAGGGAGGCGAGCAGTACTTC
>TRBJ2-3|TRBV19|TRBD2|-
CASSRGGRGDTQYF
TGTGCCAGTAGTAGGGGAGGGCGAGGAGATACGCAGTATTTT
>TRBJ2-4|TRBV4-2|TRBD1|-
CASSRDRDGAKNIQYF
TGTGCCAGCAGCCGCGACAGGGATGGAGCCAAAAACATTCAGTACTTC
>TRBJ1-2|TRBV27|TRBD1|-
CASSRQGAERGYTF
TGTGCCAGCAGTAGACAGGGGGCCGAGAGGGGCTACACCTTC
>TRBJ2-7|TRBV6-5|-|-
CASSYSEGVPFYEQYF
TGTGCCAGCAGTTACTCGGAGGGAGTCCCCTTCTACGAGCAGTACTTC
>TRBJ2-1|TRBV7-9|-|-
CASSPFVQGDEQFF
TGTGCCAGCAGCCCCTTTGTTCAGGGCGATGAGCAGTTCTTC
>TRBJ1-5|TRBV5-4|TRBD1|once
CASSLGGQRNQPQHF
TGTGCCAGCAGCTTGGGGGGACAGCGGAATCAGCCCCAGCATTTT
>TRBJ2-3|TRBV6-5|-|-
CASSHGTSDTQYF
TGTGCCAGCAGCCATGGGACATCAGATACGCAGTATTTT
>TRBJ1-5|TRBV30|TRBD1|-
CAWSAWDRNQPQHF
TGTGCCTGGAGTGCATGGGACAGGAATCAGCCCCAGCATTTT
>TRBJ1-1|TRBV14|-|-
CASSQESGGGGTEAFF
TGTGCCAGCAGCCAAGAGTCTGGGGGCGGAGGAACTGAAGCTTTCTTT
>TRBJ2-1|TRBV9|-|-
CASSAPNLGPDYNEQFF
TGTGCCAGCAGCGCGCCCAATTTGGGGCCGGACTACAATGAGCAGTTCTTC
>TRBJ1-4|TRBV9|-|-
CASSVGRAPNEKLFF
TGTGCCAGCAGCGTAGGGAGGGCCCCTAATGAAAAACTGTTTTTT
>TRBJ2-2|TRBV5-5|-|-
CASSRTQRKGTGELFF
TGTGCCAGCAGCCGAACCCAGAGGAAGGGGACCGGGGAGCTGTTTTTT
>TRBJ2-1|TRBV3-1/TRBV3-2|TRBD1|once
CASSQGGQVEKFF
TGTGCCAGCAGCCAAGGGGGACAGGTAGAAAAGTTCTTC
>TRBJ2-1|TRBV7-9|-|-
CASSLRTNEQFF
TGTGCCAGCAGCCTCAGGACAAATGAGCAGTTCTTC
>TRBJ1-6|TRBV14|-|-
CASSLTTGAYLHF
TGTGCCAGCAGCCTCACGACGGGTGCTTACCTCCACTTT
>TRBJ1-6|TRBV30|-|once
CAWKGQGNSPLHF
TGTGCCTGGAAGGGTCAGGGAAATTCACCCCTCCACTTT
>TRBJ1-1|TRBV29-1|-|-
CSAVTTDEAFF
TGCAGCGCCGTCACGACTGACGAAGCTTTCTTT
>TRBJ1-3|TRBV5-1|TRBD1|-
CASSLIGGDSGNTIYF
TGCGCCAGCAGCTTAATAGGGGGCGACTCTGGAAACACCATATATTTT
>TRBJ2-7|TRBV18|TRBD2|-
CASSQAPSGRAYEQYF
TGTGCCAGCTCACAGGCCCCTAGCGGGAGGGCCTACGAGCAGTACTTC
>TRBJ2-3|TRBV10-3|TRBD2|-
CAISESMTSGTQGDTQYF
TGTGCCATCAGTGAGTCTATGACTAGCGGGACCCAAGGGGATACGCAGTATTTT
>TRBJ2-3|TRBV9|TRBD2|once
CASSFGGAIGDTQYF
TGTGCCAGCAGCTTCGGGGGGGCCATCGGAGATACGCAGTATTTT
>TRBJ2-7|TRBV27|-|-
CASSLGFEGYEQYF
TGTGCCAGCAGTTTAGGGTTTGAGGGCTACGAGCAGTACTTC
>TRBJ2-2|TRBV19|-|-
CASINWRDYTGELFF
TGTGCCAGTATTAATTGGCGGGACTACACCGGGGAGCTGTTTTTT
>TRBJ2-5|TRBV5-1|-|-
CASSSRTEETQYF
TGCGCCAGCAGCTCCCGGACAGAAGAGACCCAGTACTTC
>TRBJ2-1|TRBV30|-|-
CAWSVNGRNEQFF
TGTGCCTGGAGTGTAAACGGGAGAAATGAGCAGTTCTTC
>TRBJ1-1|TRBV4-1|-|few
CASSQDVSSEAFF
TGCGCCAGCAGCCAAGATGTTTCGAGTGAAGCTTTCTTT
>TRBJ2-1|TRBV9|TRBD2|-
CASRSSGEGEQFF
TGTGCCAGCAGGTCTAGCGGGGAGGGTGAGCAGTTCTTC
>TRBJ2-7|TRBV12-3/TRBV12-4|-|once
CASSIRGSYEQYF
TGTGCCAGCAGCATCAGGGGTTCCTACGAGCAGTACTTC
>TRBJ2-3|TRBV5-6|-|-
CASSSSGMRAGADTQYF
TGTGCCAGCAGCTCCTCGGGTATGAGGGCGGGCGCAGATACGCAGTATTTT
>TRBJ2-5|TRBV7-2|-|-
CASSQGKWVQEETQYF
TGTGCCAGCAGCCAGGGGAAATGGGTACAGGAAGAGACCCAGTACTTC
>TRBJ2-2|TRBV9|TRBD1|once
CASSSRDRGSGELFF
TGTGCCAGCAGCTCCCGGGACAGGGGGTCCGGGGAGCTGTTTTTT
>TRBJ2-5|TRBV27|-|-
CASSSRRTGEETQYF
TGTGCCAGCAGCTCCCGGCGGACGGGAGAGGAGACCCAGTACTTC
>TRBJ2-1|TRBV2|-|-
CASNLMQFF
TGTGCCAGCAATCTTATGCAGTTCTTC
>TRBJ2-6|TRBV6-1|-|-
CASSARGRSGANVLTF
TGTGCCAGCAGTGCCAGGGGCAGATCTGGGGCCAACGTCCTGACTTTC
>TRBJ2-1|TRBV27|-|-
CASSPWGAYNEQFF
TGTGCCAGCAGTCCCTGGGGGGCCTACAATGAGCAGTTCTTC
>TRBJ1-6|TRBV5-6|-|once
CASSSIGIANSPLHF
TGTGCCAGCAGCTCTATCGGGATCGCCAATTCACCCCTCCACTTT
>TRBJ2-3|TRBV9|TRBD2|-
CASSLGLAVGDTQYF
TGTGCCAGCAGCCTAGGGCTAGCGGTAGGAGATACGCAGTATTTT
>TRBJ1-1|TRBV5-1|-|once
CASSPRASNTEAFF
TGCGCCAGCAGCCCCAGGGCCTCGAACACTGAAGCTTTCTTT
>TRBJ2-2|TRBV7-2|-|-
CASSRVGGELFF
TGTGCCAGCAGTCGCGTCGGCGGGGAGCTGTTTTTT
>TRBJ2-3|TRBV10-3|TRBD2|once
CAISAKAGGAEYLDTQYF
TGTGCCATCAGTGCAAAGGCGGGAGGGGCAGAGTATTTAGATACGCAGTATTTT
>TRBJ2-3|TRBV19|-|-
CASSITPVRSDTQYF
TGTGCCAGTAGTATCACCCCTGTGCGTTCAGATACGCAGTATTTT
>TRBJ1-4|TRBV7-2|-|-
CASSLSAGDRLFF
TGTGCCAGCAGCTTATCCGCAGGGGATAGACTGTTTTTT
>TRBJ1-1|TRBV19|TRBD1|-
CASRGQGYTEAFF
TGTGCCAGTAGAGGACAGGGGTACACTGAAGCTTTCTTT
>TRBJ2-4|TRBV28|TRBD1|-
CASSSSGTGEKNIQYF
TGTGCCAGCAGTTCTTCCGGGACAGGCGAAAAAAACATTCAGTACTTC
>TRBJ2-7|TRBV3-1/TRBV3-2|-|-
CASSQPQGSYEQYF
TGTGCCAGCAGCCAACCGCAGGGAAGCTACGAGCAGTACTTC
>TRBJ1-1|TRBV21-1|-|-
CASSCGLNTEAFF
TGTGCCAGCAGCTGCGGCTTGAACACTGAAGCTTTCTTT
>TRBJ1-2|TRBV19|TRBD1|-
CATADRGANYGYTF
TGTGCCACCGCGGACAGGGGAGCTAACTATGGCTACACCTTC
>TRBJ1-1|TRBV6-5|-|-
CASGSQGWNTEAFF
TGTGCCAGCGGATCGCAGGGGTGGAACACTGAAGCTTTCTTT
>TRBJ1-4|TRBV2|-|-
CASSENTGSMTTNEKLFF
TGTGCCAGCAGTGAAAATACAGGGTCGATGACGACTAATGAAAAACTGTTTTTT